The source of this T cell receptor beta chain is a study of blood T cell repertoires in COVID-19 (dated by TCRdb to the early 2020s). As for the study more broadly: Samples from collaborators originated in the United States, Italy and Spain and spanned both the acute and convalescent phases of COVID-19. The material from the prospective study consisted of cDNA or gDNA derived from T cells, B-cell-depleted T cells, or PBMCs. Deeply sampled blood TCRbeta repertoires from subjects exposed to, actively infected with, or recovered from COVID-19 were included in the dataset. The repertoires were made available in a free public database intended to serve as a resource for research on the immune response to SARS-CoV-2. Samples came from the ongoing ImmuneRACE study (first 160 participants) plus 1,254 subjects from 6 global collaborators. A de-identified subject ID, COVID-19 status, age in years and sex were almost always included in the sample metadata. Where HLA class I and class II types were available, the types were taken from metadata supplied by the sample provider, not from assay-based typing.

With respect to this clone: This clone's antigen is unknown. Base quality data are lacking; no much larger clone is found one base away.

Collaborating institutions collected whole blood in K2EDTA tubes following their own protocols. For TCRbeta analysis, collaborators shipped samples in one of three forms: frozen whole blood, isolated PBMCs, or DNA extracted from either of those sample types. The immunoSEQ Assay, a bias-controlled multiplex PCR, was used to amplify TCRbeta CDR3 regions from genomic DNA. The authors' analysis ran thus. The number of nucleated cells in each sample was estimated from the amplification of reference gene primers within the assay. Sequence reads were collapsed and filtered to measure the absolute abundance of every unique TCRbeta CDR3 rearrangement. For each sample, productive Simpson clonality was calculated by taking the square root of Simpson's diversity index across productive rearrangements. Drawn from immuneACCESS, this table holds only the in-frame rearrangements with V and J called that TCRdb kept. Clones are partly lost; checked studies trace under half to an unresolved V gene and leave the rest unexplained. For V, J and clone size, that table is used; D and trimming come from the DNA. This sample is represented by around 130,000 clones; around four fifths of them were singletons. Over 10% of the sample comes from the top ten.

The CDR1 and CDR2 encoded by the germline V gene are SGHRS and YFSETQ. The CDR3 sequence holds 14 residues, the cysteine and phenylalanine included. Of the read, only the CDR3 DNA is kept; its 42 bases are in frame from base 1. V is clipped by 3 bases and J by 4 bases, and the sequence between their germline boundaries is 12 bases long. What the authors observed across the whole study: Clinical and demographic metadata were provided uncurated, with the amount varying by source and participant.

The sequence is built from TRBV5-1 and TRBJ2-3; the D gene cannot be resolved reliably. The clonotype was recovered from a human donor in a cohort sampled during active COVID-19. Sequenced input: peripheral blood. The CDR3 here reads CASSSLPMSDTQYF. At the DNA level, the sequence is TGCGCCAGCAGCTCCCTACCTATGTCAGATACGCAGTATTTT.